This T cell receptor beta chain came from a study of graft-versus-host responses after intestinal transplantation. Study-wide context: Multivisceral, liver-intestinal, or isolated intestinal grafts were transplanted into recipients. Every one of the recipients received anti-thymocyte globulin induction and afterwards took tacrolimus and steroids for about 3 years.

This CDR3 spans 16 amino acids. Looked up from germline, CDR1 is SGHTA and CDR2 is FQGNSA. The ends lost 5 bases at V and 5 bases at J; junction bases unmatched: 10. A word on this clone: As yet, its antigen is unknown.

TCRdb's copy holds only in-frame clones and misses some; the assay was immunoSEQ multiplex PCR. The sample contains just under 90,000 clones, around four fifths of which appear only once. This clonotype was sampled from a human donor who received an intestinal transplant. Sequencing was performed on unstimulated CD8+ T cells sorted from spleen or lymph node cells, taken before intestinal transplant. The gene calls are TRBV7-2 and TRBJ2-5, with 11 nucleotides matching TRBD2. Here the CDR3 reads CASSPILAGGEETQYF. The CDR3 DNA sequence: TGTGCCAGCAGCCCCATCCTAGCGGGGGGCGAGGAGACCCAGTACTTC.